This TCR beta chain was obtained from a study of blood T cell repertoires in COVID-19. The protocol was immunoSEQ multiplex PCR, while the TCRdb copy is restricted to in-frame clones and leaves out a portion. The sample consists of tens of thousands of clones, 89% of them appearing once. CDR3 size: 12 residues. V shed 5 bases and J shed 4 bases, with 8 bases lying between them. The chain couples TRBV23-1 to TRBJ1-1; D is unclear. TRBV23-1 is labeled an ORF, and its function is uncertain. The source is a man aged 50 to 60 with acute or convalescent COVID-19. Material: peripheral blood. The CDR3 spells CASSAALTEAFF. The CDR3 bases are TGCGCCAGCAGTGCGGCTCTCACTGAAGCTTTCTTT.